The subject of this entry is one TCR beta chain. Original processing notes: How many nucleated cells were present was estimated from reference gene primer amplification. Method: immunoSEQ multiplex PCR; TCRdb's copy keeps in-frame clones and lacks some. The V and J calls and clone size were taken over from that table, and D and trimming were inferred from the DNA. The sample carries roughly 130,000 clones, 79% recorded once. This sample stems from a study of blood T cell repertoires in COVID-19. Across the study: The samples span acute and convalescent COVID-19 from the United States, Italy and Spain. Sample material is recorded as cDNA or gDNA derived from T cells, B-cell-depleted T cells, or PBMCs.

J lost 6 bases, V lost 3 bases, and 13 bases had no gene match. From germline, CDR1 is KGHDR and CDR2 SFDVKD. This CDR3 has 17 residues. The TCR was taken from a man between 60 and 75 years old with acute or convalescent COVID-19. Sequencing was done on a sample of peripheral blood. The chain links TRBV24-1 to TRBJ2-7, with 10 bases fitting TRBD2. The CDR3 sequence: CATSDGSSGRSRPEQYF. The CDR3 DNA reads as TGTGCCACCAGTGATGGGAGTAGCGGGAGGTCTCGCCCCGAGCAGTACTTC.